This T cell receptor (beta chain) was retrieved from a study of PD-1 blockade in classical Hodgkin lymphoma. Sequencing was performed with immunoSEQ multiplex PCR; in TCRdb, only in-frame clones are kept and a portion is missing. The sample carries 66,000 or so clones, roughly two thirds recorded once. No patient escaped relapse after autologous stem cell transplantation, and brentuximab vedotin exposure varied. The CDR3 totals 13 residues. The V end was cut by 5 bases, the J end by 0 bases, with 7 bases between. Germline CDR1 SEHNR, CDR2 FQNEAQ (reference sequence). Comments on this clone: Antigen specificity is unknown. Additional DNA sequences in this sample encode the identical CDR3.

Study-level findings and limits: Patients who initiated nivolumab within 1 year of ASCT were excluded. Relapsed/refractory patients reportedly had the lowest baseline TCR diversity, below newly diagnosed patients, who were below healthy donors. CD4+ TCR diversity climbed significantly by C4D1, unlike CD8+ TCR diversity. Complete responders' diversity at baseline resembled that of newly diagnosed patients.

The chain links TRBV7-9 to TRBJ1-2; D is unresolved. The specimen was peripheral blood mononuclear cells (PBMCs), collected before the second cycle of nivolumab. This clonotype originated in a human donor with classical Hodgkin lymphoma. The CDR3 nucleotides read TGTGCCAGCAGCCTACCACCTAACTATGGCTACACCTTC. Translating it yields CASSLPPNYGYTF. The full variable domain, completed using reference TRBV7-9 and TRBJ1-2, is DTGVSQNPRHKITKRGQNVTFRCDPISEHNRLYWYRQTLGQGPEFLTYFQNEAQLEKSRLLSDRFSAERPKGSFSTLEIQRTEQGDSAMYLCASSLPPNYGYTFGSGTRLTVV.